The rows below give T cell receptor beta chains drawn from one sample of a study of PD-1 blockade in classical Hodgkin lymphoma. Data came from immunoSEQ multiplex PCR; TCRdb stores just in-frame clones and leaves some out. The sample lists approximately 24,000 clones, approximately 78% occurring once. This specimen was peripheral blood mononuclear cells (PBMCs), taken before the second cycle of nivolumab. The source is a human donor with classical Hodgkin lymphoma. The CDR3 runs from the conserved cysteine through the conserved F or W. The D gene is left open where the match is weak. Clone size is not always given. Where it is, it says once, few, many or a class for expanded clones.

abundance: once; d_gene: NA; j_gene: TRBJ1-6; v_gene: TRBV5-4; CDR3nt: TGTGCCAGCAGCCGTACGCCCGGGGCAGGGGAAGATTCACCCCTCCACTTT; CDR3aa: CASSRTPGAGEDSPLHF
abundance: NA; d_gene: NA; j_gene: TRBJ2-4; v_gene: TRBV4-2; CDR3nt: TGTGCCAGCAGCCATTCGAACATTCAGTACTTC; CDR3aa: CASSHSNIQYF
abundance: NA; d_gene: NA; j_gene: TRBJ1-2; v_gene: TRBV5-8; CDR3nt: TGTGCCAGCAGCTTGGGTCGGACAGCCACTAACTATGGCTACACCTTC; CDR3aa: CASSLGRTATNYGYTF
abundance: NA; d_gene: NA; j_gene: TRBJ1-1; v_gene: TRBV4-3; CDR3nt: TGCGCCAGCAGCCAAGATCAGGGGACGGGCACTGAAGCTTTCTTT; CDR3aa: CASSQDQGTGTEAFF
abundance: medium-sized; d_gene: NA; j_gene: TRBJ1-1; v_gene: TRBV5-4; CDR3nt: TGTGCCAGCAGCTTGGGGGGCAGGGGCACTGAAGCTTTCTTT; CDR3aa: CASSLGGRGTEAFF
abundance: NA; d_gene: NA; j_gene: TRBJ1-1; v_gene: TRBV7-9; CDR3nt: TGTGCCAGCTCCCAGACGAACACTGAAGCTTTCTTT; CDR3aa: CASSQTNTEAFF
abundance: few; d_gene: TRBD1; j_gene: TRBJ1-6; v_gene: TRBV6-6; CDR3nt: TGTGCCAGCAGCTCCGGGACAGCCCTAAGTTCACCCCTCCACTTT; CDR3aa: CASSSGTALSSPLHF
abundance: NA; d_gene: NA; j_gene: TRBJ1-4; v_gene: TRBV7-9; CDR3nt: TGTGCCAGCAGCTCCCCCATACGCCTCGGGAGCGAAAAACTGTTTTTT; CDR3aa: CASSSPIRLGSEKLFF
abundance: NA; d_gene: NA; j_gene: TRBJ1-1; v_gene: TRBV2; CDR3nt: TGTGCCAGCTCCCGGTGGGGGGGACTGAACACTGAAGCTTTCTTT; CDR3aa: CASSRWGGLNTEAFF
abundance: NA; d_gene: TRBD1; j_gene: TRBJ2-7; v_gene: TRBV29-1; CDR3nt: TGCAGCGTTGAGGGTAGGGGGCGTAACGAGCAGTACTTC; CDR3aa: CSVEGRGRNEQYF
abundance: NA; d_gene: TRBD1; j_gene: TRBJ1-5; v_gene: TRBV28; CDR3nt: TGTGCCAGCAGTCTATATTCGGGACAGGGGAGCAATCAGCCCCAGCATTTT; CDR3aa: CASSLYSGQGSNQPQHF
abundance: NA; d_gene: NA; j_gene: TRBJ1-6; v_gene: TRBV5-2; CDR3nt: TGTGCCAGCAGCTTGGCAGGGGGCACTTCACCCCTCCACTTT; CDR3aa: CASSLAGGTSPLHF
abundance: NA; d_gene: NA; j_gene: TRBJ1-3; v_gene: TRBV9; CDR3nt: TGTGCCAGCAGCGTAGAGGGGGGAAACACCATATATTTT; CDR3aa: CASSVEGGNTIYF
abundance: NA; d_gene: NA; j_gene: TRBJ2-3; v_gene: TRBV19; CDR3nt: TGTGCCAGTACTTCCAGGCCAAGGGGCCCAGATACGCAGTATTTT; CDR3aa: CASTSRPRGPDTQYF
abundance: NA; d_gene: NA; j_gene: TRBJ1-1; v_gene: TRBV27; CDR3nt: TGTGCCAGCAGACTTGGGGGGGGCACTGAAGCTTTCTTT; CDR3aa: CASRLGGGTEAFF
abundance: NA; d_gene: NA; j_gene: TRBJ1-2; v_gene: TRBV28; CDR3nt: TGTGCCAGCACTCCGGAAAGCGTCTATGGCTACACCTTC; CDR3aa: CASTPESVYGYTF
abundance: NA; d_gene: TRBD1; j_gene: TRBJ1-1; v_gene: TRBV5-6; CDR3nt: TGTGCCAGCAGCTTCTTCGGGACAGCGAACACTGAAGCTTTCTTT; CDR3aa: CASSFFGTANTEAFF
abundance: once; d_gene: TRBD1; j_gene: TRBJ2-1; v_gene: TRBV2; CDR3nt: TGTGCGACTCCCCGACAGGGCCTATACAATGAGCAGTTCTTC; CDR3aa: CATPRQGLYNEQFF
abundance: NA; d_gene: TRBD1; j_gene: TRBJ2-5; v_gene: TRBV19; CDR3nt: TGTGCCAGTAGCCCGCCCGAAGGGGGCTCAGAGACCCAGTACTTC; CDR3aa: CASSPPEGGSETQYF
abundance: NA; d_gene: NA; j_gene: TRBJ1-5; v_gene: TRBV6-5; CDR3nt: TGTGCCAGCAGCCGTACCCACAGGTTCAATCAGCCCCAGCATTTT; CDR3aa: CASSRTHRFNQPQHF
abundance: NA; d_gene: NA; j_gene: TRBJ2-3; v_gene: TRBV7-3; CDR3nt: TGTGCCAGCAGCTTGGCCCCGGGACCCTCAGATACGCAGTATTTT; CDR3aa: CASSLAPGPSDTQYF
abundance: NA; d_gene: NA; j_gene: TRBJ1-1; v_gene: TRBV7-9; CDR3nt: TGTGCCAGCGGATATTTCCGCGGGGGCACTGAAGCTTTCTTT; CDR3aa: CASGYFRGGTEAFF
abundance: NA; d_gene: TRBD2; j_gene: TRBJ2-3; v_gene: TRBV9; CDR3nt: TGTGCCAGCAGCCCTCGACGGGGGGCAGATACGCAGTATTTT; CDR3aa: CASSPRRGADTQYF
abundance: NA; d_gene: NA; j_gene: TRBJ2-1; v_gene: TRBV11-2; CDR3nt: TGTGCCAGCCGAAGCTGGGGGCGGAGGGACTCCTACAATGAGCAGTTCTTC; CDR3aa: CASRSWGRRDSYNEQFF
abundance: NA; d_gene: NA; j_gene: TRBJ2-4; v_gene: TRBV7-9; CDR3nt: TGTGCCAGCAGCGTACAGGGTAGGGAAGCCAAAAACATTCAGTACTTC; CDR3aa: CASSVQGREAKNIQYF
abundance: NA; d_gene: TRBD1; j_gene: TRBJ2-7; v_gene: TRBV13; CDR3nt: TGTGCCAGCAGCTTAGTCGGTGGGCAGGGGGCCTACGAGCAGTACTTC; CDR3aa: CASSLVGGQGAYEQYF
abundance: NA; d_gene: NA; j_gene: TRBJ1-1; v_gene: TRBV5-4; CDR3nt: TGTGCCATCGAAACGGAGGGGGGGACTGAAGCTTTCTTT; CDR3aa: CAIETEGGTEAFF
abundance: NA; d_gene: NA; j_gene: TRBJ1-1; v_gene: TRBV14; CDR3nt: TGTGCCAGCAGCGTAGGACCGAACACTGAAGCTTTCTTT; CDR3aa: CASSVGPNTEAFF
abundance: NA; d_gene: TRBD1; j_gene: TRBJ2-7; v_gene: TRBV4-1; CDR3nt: TGCGCCAGCAGCCCGTCGACAGGGGTGCAGTACTTC; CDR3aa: CASSPSTGVQYF
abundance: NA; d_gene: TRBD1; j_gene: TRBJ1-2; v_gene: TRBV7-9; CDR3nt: TGTGCCAGCAGCCCCGGAGGGGGCGGCTACACCTTC; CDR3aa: CASSPGGGGYTF
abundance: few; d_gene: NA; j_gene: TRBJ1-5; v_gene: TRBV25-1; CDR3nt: TGTGCCAGCAGTGGAAGGAGGGGGAATCAGCCCCAGCATTTT; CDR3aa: CASSGRRGNQPQHF
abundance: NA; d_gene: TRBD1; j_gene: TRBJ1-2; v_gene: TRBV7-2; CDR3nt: TGTGCCAGCAGCTCGTCTGTCACAGGGGGCAATGGCTACACCTTC; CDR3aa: CASSSSVTGGNGYTF
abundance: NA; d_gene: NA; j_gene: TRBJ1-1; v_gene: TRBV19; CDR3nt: TGTGCCAGTAGTGGGCGGATACGGGGGAACACTGAAGCTTTCTTT; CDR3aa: CASSGRIRGNTEAFF
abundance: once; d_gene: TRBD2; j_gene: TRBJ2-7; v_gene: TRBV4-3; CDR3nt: TGCGCCAGCAGCCGAGGGACTAGCGGGGGTTCCTACGAGCAGTACTTC; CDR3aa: CASSRGTSGGSYEQYF
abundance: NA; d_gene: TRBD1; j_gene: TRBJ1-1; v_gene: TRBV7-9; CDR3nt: TGTGCCAGCATGGATCGGGACAGGGGTCCCAACACTGAAGCTTTCTTT; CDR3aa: CASMDRDRGPNTEAFF
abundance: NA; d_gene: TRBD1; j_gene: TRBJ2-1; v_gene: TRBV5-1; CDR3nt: TGCGCCAGCAGCCAAATCGGACAGGGATCGGATGAGCAGTTCTTC; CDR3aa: CASSQIGQGSDEQFF
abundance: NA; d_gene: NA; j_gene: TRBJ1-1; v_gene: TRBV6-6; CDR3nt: TGTGCCAGCACCCTGGACGGAGAAGCTTTCTTT; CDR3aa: CASTLDGEAFF
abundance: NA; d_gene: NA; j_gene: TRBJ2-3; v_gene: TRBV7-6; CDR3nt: TGTGCCAGCAGCTTAGGCTTCACAGATACGCAGTATTTT; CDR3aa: CASSLGFTDTQYF
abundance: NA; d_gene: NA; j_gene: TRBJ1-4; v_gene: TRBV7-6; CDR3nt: TGTGCCAGCAGCTACAGTGCAACTAATGAAAAACTGTTTTTT; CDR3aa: CASSYSATNEKLFF
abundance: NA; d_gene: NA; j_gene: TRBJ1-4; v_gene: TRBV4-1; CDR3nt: TGCGCCAGCAGCTCCCGTGGTACGGGGATTTATGAAAAACTGTTTTTT; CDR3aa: CASSSRGTGIYEKLFF
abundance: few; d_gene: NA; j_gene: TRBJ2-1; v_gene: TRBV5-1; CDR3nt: TGCGCCAGCAGCTTGGCCTTGGAAGAGCAGTTCTTC; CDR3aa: CASSLALEEQFF
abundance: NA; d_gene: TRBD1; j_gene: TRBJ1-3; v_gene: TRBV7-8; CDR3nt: TGTGCCAGCAGCTCCGGGACAGGGTTTTTCTCTGGTTCTGGAAACACCATATATTTT; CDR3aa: CASSSGTGFFSGSGNTIYF
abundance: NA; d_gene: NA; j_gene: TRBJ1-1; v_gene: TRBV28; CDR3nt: TGTGCCAGCAGTTTAGGGCGGTACACTGAAGCTTTCTTT; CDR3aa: CASSLGRYTEAFF
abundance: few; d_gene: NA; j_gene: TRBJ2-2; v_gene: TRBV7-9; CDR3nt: TGTGCCAGCAGCTTAGCGGACGGGAGAAACACCGGGGAGCTGTTTTTT; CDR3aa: CASSLADGRNTGELFF
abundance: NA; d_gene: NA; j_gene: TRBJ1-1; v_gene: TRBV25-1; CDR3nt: TGTGCCAGCAGTGGAGGGGGATGGCTCATGAACACTGAAGCTTTCTTT; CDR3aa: CASSGGGWLMNTEAFF
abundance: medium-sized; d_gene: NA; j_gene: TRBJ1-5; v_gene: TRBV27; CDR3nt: TGTGCCAGCAGTTTATTCGGCCCTCCAGGCAATCAGCCCCAGCATTTT; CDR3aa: CASSLFGPPGNQPQHF
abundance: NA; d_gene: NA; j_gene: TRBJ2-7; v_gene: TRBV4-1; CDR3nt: TGCGCCAGCAGCCAAGATAGGGGGATACATTACGAGCAGTACTTC; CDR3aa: CASSQDRGIHYEQYF
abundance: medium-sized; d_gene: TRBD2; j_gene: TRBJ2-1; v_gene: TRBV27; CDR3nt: TGTGCCAGCAGTCTCGGGACTAGGGTCAATGAGCAGTTCTTC; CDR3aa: CASSLGTRVNEQFF